This record covers a single T cell receptor beta chain. The antigen is unknown. This sample was included in a study of regulatory T cells in long-lasting Graves disease. Whole-study results and caveats: Relative to newly diagnosed Graves' patients, persistent ones had lower TCR diversity.

Looked up from germline, CDR1 is SGHDN and CDR2 is FVKESK. There are 15 residues in the CDR3. Trimming at V came to 3 bases and at J to 4 bases, leaving 7 bases not matched to a gene. The time point here: persistent/refractory GD, antithyroid drugs over 5 years with positive TRAb. The authors made the TCR library using RNA they extracted from PBMCs. By American Thyroid Association guidelines, Graves' disease was diagnosed in the cohort. Building of the TCR beta libraries involved iRepertoire HTBI primers and Arm-PCR of CDR3 regions. TCRdb used MiXCR to reprocess the multiplex PCR reads, holding one entry per CDR3 protein. The table has 250,000 to 300,000 distinct CDR3 sequences, 20% to 25% seen once; the top ten hold 45% to 70%.

The clonotype was recovered from a female donor with Graves disease. The material was peripheral blood mononuclear cells (PBMCs), obtained when the disease was refractory, from a patient treated with antithyroid drugs. The V gene is TRBV14, the J gene TRBJ2-7; 9 nucleotides line up with TRBD1. CDR3 loop: CASSHLGTGRYEQYF. The CDR3 DNA follows: TGTGCCAGCAGCCATCTAGGGACAGGGAGATACGAGCAGTACTTC.